The 15 T cell receptor beta chains given below trace back to one sample, sequenced in a study of control samples from healthy donors and cancer patients. Clones were read by immunoSEQ multiplex PCR, and TCRdb kept only the in-frame ones, dropping some. Of 95,000 to 150,000 clones listed, 91% were seen once; the top ten hold 7.8%. The sequencing input was blood. The receptors stem from a woman aged 18-29 years in good health.

V gene TRBV6-5 combines with J gene TRBJ1-1, with D possibly being TRBD1 (5 bases). The CDR3 is made up of 14 amino acids. V lost 2 bases and J 4 bases, leaving 11 bases between the germline ends. CDR1 and CDR2 from the germline V gene are MNHEY and SVGAGI. The CDR3 DNA reads TGTGCCAGCAGTTACATGCAGGGCAGCACTGAAGCTTTCTTT. This translates into CASSYMQGSTEAFF.

The V call is TRBV15, the J call TRBJ2-5; the D is unclear. The V gene lost 0 bases and the J gene lost 3 bases, with 17 bases spanning the gap. Germline assignment: CDR1 LNHNV and CDR2 YYDKDF (reference sequence). This CDR3 contains 17 residues. The CDR3 DNA sequence: TGTGCCACCAGCAGAGACGACCTACAGACCGAAGAAGAGACCCAGTACTTC. Translation gives CATSRDDLQTEEETQYF.

As for this clone: The sample holds other DNA sequences that translate to the same CDR3. The V call is TRBV19, the J call TRBJ2-7; D unclear. Germline lookup yields CDR1 LNHDA and CDR2 SQIVND (reference sequence). V lost 3 bases, J lost 2 bases, and 5 bases lay in between. The CDR3 loop spans 12 amino acids. CDR3 loop: CASSIGTYEQYF. The CDR3 DNA reads TGTGCCAGTAGTATTGGGACCTACGAGCAGTACTTC.

The chain uses TRBV30 and TRBJ1-5, with D unresolved. Germline CDR1 reads GTSNPN; CDR2 reads SVGIG (reference sequence). Between the trimmed V and J ends, which lost 3 bases and 2 bases, there was a span of 14 bases. This CDR3 spans 15 amino acids. The CDR3 DNA reads TGTGCCTGGAGCGATAAGGACTCTGGCAATCAGCCCCAGCATTTT. Translation gives CAWSDKDSGNQPQHF.

This clone was recorded a few times. The J gene is TRBJ1-5, the V gene TRBV27; D possibly corresponds to TRBD1 (5 bases). Trimming took off 2 bases at V and 5 bases at J, with 10 bases between the two ends. This CDR3 region has 14 residues. Per the germline V gene, CDR1 is MNHEY and CDR2 is SMNVEV (reference sequence). The CDR3 is CASSLGGSYQPQHF. CDR3 nucleotide sequence: TGTGCCAGCAGTTTAGGGGGAAGCTATCAGCCCCAGCATTTT.

The V gene is TRBV30, the J gene TRBJ1-2; D is possibly TRBD1 (5 bases). The CDR3 is 13 residues long. The V gene lost 5 bases and the J gene lost 5 bases, with 15 bases spanning the gap. The germline V gene encodes CDR1 GTSNPN and CDR2 SVGIG (reference sequence). The CDR3 nucleotides read TGTGCCTGGGACTCGGGACGGACTTATGGCTACACCTTC. It translates to CAWDSGRTYGYTF.

The rearrangement joins TRBV7-9 to TRBJ2-5; D may be TRBD2 (5 bases). V lost 4 bases, J lost 2 bases, and 11 bases lay in between. The germline gives CDR1 SEHNR, CDR2 FQNEAQ (reference sequence). This CDR3 has 14 amino acids. DNA of the CDR3: TGTGCCAGCAGCTCCCTAGCTAATCAAGAGACCCAGTACTTC. Its translation is CASSSLANQETQYF.

The V and J genes are TRBV19 and TRBJ2-2, with TRBD1 identical over 11 bases. Germline CDR1 reads LNHDA; CDR2 reads SQIVND (reference sequence). V was pared by 5 bases and J by 2 bases, with 7 bases of the junction left unmatched. The CDR3 covers 17 residues. The CDR3 spells CASSLEGQGANTGELFF. For the CDR3, the DNA is TGTGCCAGTAGTCTTGAAGGACAGGGGGCCAACACCGGGGAGCTGTTTTTT.

J is TRBJ2-5 and V is TRBV2, with D unresolved. The CDR3 is 11 amino acids. Germline V gene lookup returns CDR1 SNHLY and CDR2 FYNNEI. V lost 6 bases and J 3 bases, leaving 5 bases between the germline ends. This chain's CDR3 is CASRGKETQYF. In nucleotides, the CDR3 is TGTGCCAGCAGGGGGAAAGAGACCCAGTACTTC.

This clone was seen a handful of times. The chain couples TRBV12-5 to TRBJ2-5; D may be TRBD1 or TRBD2 (5 bases each). Per germline, CDR1 LGHNT and CDR2 FRNRAP. Between the trimmed V and J ends, which lost 5 bases and 3 bases, there was a span of 22 bases. The CDR3 consists of 17 residues. This CDR3 is CASGLGVGTATEETQYF. DNA of the CDR3: TGTGCTAGTGGTCTAGGCGTGGGGACCGCTACCGAAGAGACCCAGTACTTC.

This chain joins TRBV30 and TRBJ2-2; D is unresolved. The CDR3 runs to 16 residues. Deletions cut 2 bases from V and 0 bases from J, with 13 bases between. From germline, CDR1 is GTSNPN and CDR2 SVGIG (reference sequence). CDR3 DNA: TGTGCCTGGAGTCGTTGGCAGGATCCGAACACCGGGGAGCTGTTTTTT. It translates to CAWSRWQDPNTGELFF. Full variable domain (outside the CDR3, taken from reference TRBV30 and TRBJ2-2): SQTIHQWPATLVQPVGSPLSLECTVEGTSNPNLYWYRQAAGRGLQLLFYSVGIGQISSEVPQNLSASRPQDRQFILSSKKLLLSDSGFYLCAWSRWQDPNTGELFFGEGSRLTVL.

This clone was detected only once. The rearrangement joins TRBV3-1 (or the pseudogene TRBV3-2) to TRBJ1-6; D is perhaps TRBD1 (5 bases). This CDR3 is 17 amino acids long. The germline V gene has CDR1 LGHDT and CDR2 YNNKEL (reference sequence). V lost 1 base, J lost 6 bases, and 16 bases lay in between. CDR3 DNA sequence: TGTGCCAGCAGCCAAGTGTTCGGGGGGGGTCCTAATTCACCCCTCCACTTT. As protein: CASSQVFGGGPNSPLHF.

The gene calls are TRBV6-4 and TRBJ2-7; 9 bases match TRBD2. This CDR3 contains 16 residues. The trim removed 0 bases at V and 0 bases at J, leaving 3 bases unmatched. From germline, CDR1 is MRHNA and CDR2 SNTAGT. In nucleotides, the CDR3 is TGTGCCAGCAGTGACTCGACTAGCGGCCTCTCCTACGAGCAGTACTTC. Translation: CASSDSTSGLSYEQYF.

This clone showed up just once. The chain couples TRBV7-3 to TRBJ2-7; TRBD2 is a possible D gene (6 bases). V dropped 3 bases and J dropped 3 bases, with 9 bases sitting between them. The germline V gene encodes CDR1 SGHTA and CDR2 FQGTGA. The CDR3 loop spans 13 amino acids. CDR3 coding DNA: TGTGCCAGCAGCTTTGGGGGGAACTACGAGCAGTACTTC. This sequence encodes CASSFGGNYEQYF.

V gene TRBV6-6 combines with J gene TRBJ1-2; D uncertain. Germline CDR1 is MNHNY and CDR2 is SVGAGI (reference sequence). The CDR3 length is 14 residues. With 5 bases removed from V and 3 bases from J, the gap between germline ends came to 13 bases. The CDR3 reads CASSAGPQDYGYTF. The CDR3 DNA reads TGTGCCAGCAGTGCCGGGCCCCAAGACTATGGCTACACCTTC.